This TCR beta chain is drawn from a study of cytomegalovirus exposure and HLA in healthy donors. For the study at large: Assignment to the Caucasian-associated ancestry cluster applied to roughly 80% of the approximately 400 genotyped donors.

Despite likely unrecorded immune exposures, the donors were nominally healthy at the time of sampling. This clone was counted once. V lost 8 bases to trimming and J lost 3 bases, with 14 bases between them. Germline V gives CDR1 LNHDA, CDR2 SQIVND (reference sequence). CDR3 length: 14 amino acids. The PCR ran on 60 Vbeta and 13 Jbeta primers. Libraries were prepared by immunoSEQ multiplex PCR; TCRdb keeps only in-frame clonotypes and omits some of them. Of over 150,000 clones listed, approximately 80% are singletons. The sequence derives from a middle-aged man in good health and CMV-seropositive. The specimen was PBMCs. The rearrangement links TRBV19 to TRBJ1-5, with D possibly matching TRBD1 (5 bases). In nucleotides, the CDR3 is TGTGCCAGTGCGGGGCGGCAGGCCAATCAGCCCCAGCATTTT. Translated, it gives CASAGRQANQPQHF. Combining the CDR3 with reference TRBV19 and TRBJ1-5 gives the whole variable domain DGGITQSPKYLFRKEGQNVTLSCEQNLNHDAMYWYRQDPGQGLRLIYYSQIVNDFQKGDIAEGYSVSREKKESFPLTVTSAQKNPTAFYLCASAGRQANQPQHFGDGTRLSIL.